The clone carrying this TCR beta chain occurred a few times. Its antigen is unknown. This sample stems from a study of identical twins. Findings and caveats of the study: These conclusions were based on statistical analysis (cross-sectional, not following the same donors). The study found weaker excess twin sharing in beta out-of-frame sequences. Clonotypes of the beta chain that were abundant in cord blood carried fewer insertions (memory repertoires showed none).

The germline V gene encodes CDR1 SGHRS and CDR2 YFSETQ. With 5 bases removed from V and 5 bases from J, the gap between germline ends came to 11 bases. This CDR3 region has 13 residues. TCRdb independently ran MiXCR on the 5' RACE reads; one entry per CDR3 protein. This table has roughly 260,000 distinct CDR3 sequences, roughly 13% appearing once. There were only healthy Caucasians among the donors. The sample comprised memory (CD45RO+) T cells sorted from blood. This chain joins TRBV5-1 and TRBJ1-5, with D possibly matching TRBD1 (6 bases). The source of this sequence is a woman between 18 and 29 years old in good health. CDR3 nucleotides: TGCGCCAGCAGACAGGGTGGTGATCAGCCCCAGCATTTT. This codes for CASRQGGDQPQHF.